This T cell receptor beta chain was identified in a study of shared clonotypes between healthy human individuals. Points from the study as a whole: Blood was the only sampled material, and tissue repertoires likely differ.

The sample holds one count of this clone. Its specificity is not known. This table comes from immunoSEQ multiplex PCR, and its TCRdb copy is limited to in-frame clones, with some not included. Of fewer than 400,000 clones in the sample, under 80% were seen once. The CDR3 spans 17 residues. Trimming took off 2 bases at V and 1 base at J, with 17 bases between the two ends. CDR1 is SGHTA, CDR2 FQGNSA, per germline. This TCR was sampled from a man aged 30 to 45 in good health. The gene calls are TRBV7-2 and TRBJ2-5, with D perhaps being TRBD1 or TRBD2 (6 bases each). The sequenced sample consisted of memory CD4+ T cells sorted from blood. Documented subset: CD45RA-negative fraction. CDR3 in DNA: TGTGCCAGCAGCTTATGGGGGGCCGTGCGGACCCAAGAGACCCAGTACTTC. Its translation is CASSLWGAVRTQETQYF.